The entry below gives a single T cell receptor beta chain sequence along with its context. The sample comes from a study of blood T cell repertoires in COVID-19. Study-wide background: PBMCs, B-cell-depleted T cells, or T cells provided the cDNA or gDNA that made up the material.

The assay was immunoSEQ multiplex PCR, and TCRdb's table has in-frame clones only and misses some. The sample holds some 90,000 clones, 89% seen once. The germline CDR1 and CDR2 sequences are MDHEN and SYDVKM. Trimming took 6 bases from V and 6 from J; bases not matched to a gene: 10. The CDR3 spans 14 residues. The V call is TRBV28, the J call TRBJ2-7; 8 bases are shared with TRBD1. The sample was peripheral blood. The clonotype was recovered from a woman over 75 with active COVID-19. The CDR3 sequence is CASSRLDRAGEQYF. The CDR3 nucleotides read TGTGCCAGCAGCCGCCTGGACAGGGCGGGCGAGCAGTACTTC.